This record looks at one T cell receptor (beta chain) sequence and its context. Its antigen has not been determined. Qualities for individual bases were not recorded, and no much larger clone is one base off. Its CDR3 holds 16 amino acids, cysteine through phenylalanine. Left in the record is the CDR3 DNA by itself, 48 bases read in frame from the first base. V trim: 5 bases; J trim: 2 bases; unmatched bases: 9. As encoded in the germline V gene, CDR1 is SGHVS while CDR2 is FNYEAQ. This sample stems from a study of cytomegalovirus exposure and HLA in healthy donors (dated by TCRdb to about 2017). Study-level background: An earlier analysis of about 560 of the donors reported about 300 Gb of sequence data and 117 million unique TCR beta sequences obtained from roughly 180 million T cells. The genetic ancestry cluster associated with self-reported Caucasian donors included over 80% of the roughly 400 genotyped donors. Besides the first cohort of around 700 subjects, a separate validation cohort made up of 120 different subjects was used. The study combined high-throughput TCR immunosequencing, statistical association of individual TCRs with disease status, and machine learning to predict cytomegalovirus infection status. Typing coverage varied by locus: 629-630 donors for A, B, C, DRB1 and DQB1; more than 500 for DQA1; about 570 for DPA1; approximately 470 for DPB1. Class I and class II HLA loci were covered by the typing at four-digit resolution. Rather than drawing on any new phenotypic data, the later analysis identified candidate immune exposures from TCR beta sequences and the way those sequences occurred across donors. The study was designed to test whether signatures of past pathogen exposure could be identified by cataloging public T cell receptors. Roughly 5 DR-DQ haplotypes were treated as single units for association and clustering because of strong linkage in the cohort. Roughly 300 gigabases of sequencing data and tens of millions of unique TCR sequences were included in an early release covering about 700 HLA-typed donors. Donor age, sex, ethnicity and CMV serostatus were collected together with the repertoire data. A later analysis re-examined previously published TCR beta repertoires from roughly 720 donors and added high-resolution HLA genotyping to investigate patterns of TCR occurrence. Using immunosequencing, the study profiled T cell repertoires from 500 to 800 subjects and related those repertoires to cytomegalovirus serostatus. Every discovery cohort repertoire had been produced on one sequencing platform. An earlier analysis of fewer than 750 of the donors used high-throughput TCR beta sequencing to judge whether each TCR beta V gene segment behaved as functional or pseudogenic. In a later genetic analysis, genome-wide SNP genotypes for about 65% of the roughly 670 donors were used, and that subset was treated as a discovery cohort. Among 398 genotyped donors of the cohort, an average of roughly 240,000 unique TCR beta nucleotide sequences were sequenced per donor, approximately 20% of them non-productive.

General conclusions and limits of the study: A cluster of highly shared sequence variants was judged likely to represent a technical artifact of the sequencing pipeline. Across donors, most TCR sequences were observed very rarely, whereas some public TCRs were present in many individuals. In a later analysis, TCR association rates were found to vary across HLA loci, with the most associated TCRs seen for DRB1 alleles and the fewest for HLA-C alleles. Because the 87-base-pair reads could not distinguish some IMGT-functional V segments, including TRBV6-2 and TRBV6-3, those segments were excluded. In the study, approximately 150 TCR beta chains were listed as associated with cytomegalovirus. According to a later analysis, parvovirus B19, influenza, CMV and Epstein-Barr virus appeared linked to several top co-occurrence clusters. Broadly in line with IMGT annotations, most TCR beta V segments showed up in productive rearrangements about 90% or about 30% of the time in an earlier analysis of some 590 of the donors. When HLA alleles, especially DR and DQ, strongly co-occurred, attributing TCR associations to individual alleles was difficult. A later genetic analysis associated a missense DCLRE1C variant with V-gene and J-gene trimming of TCR beta chains, and an independent cohort replicated the association. The classifier was reported to diagnose cytomegalovirus status with high specificity and sensitivity in both the original and validation cohorts. In a later analysis, HLA-associated TCR beta chains showed more clonal expansion and lower generation probabilities than non-associated chains that were equally common. The cohort was sequenced for TCR beta chains only, and without alpha or paired-chain data the features that could be detected were limited. Because HLA typing was unavailable for some donors at each locus, only the typed subset was used in association tests. Specific HLA alleles were associated with more than 15,000 TCR beta sequences at a false discovery rate of 0.05 in a later analysis. The only immune exposure information available for the cohort was CMV serostatus. According to a later genetic analysis, donors in an Asian-associated ancestry cluster had fewer N-insertions in productive TCRs than the roughly 660-donor mean. Presence/absence analyses assumed roughly uniform sequencing depth across donors, an assumption that may not hold. According to a later analysis, most CMV-associated TCR beta chains appeared to be HLA-restricted, and the HLA associations seemed to be driven largely by CMV exposure. Correlated functional status among segregating V segments might be attributable to linkage disequilibrium, but an unknown experimental factor could not be ruled out. Over 15 rarely observed V segments, including chromosome 9 orphons, were excluded from the earlier analysis of some 590 of the donors because counts were too low. According to the authors, the approach could potentially be generalized to other disease states and immunological phenotypes. A further reported finding was that TCR beta sequences accurately predicted the HLA-A and HLA-B alleles for most subjects in the first cohort. A few of the identified cytomegalovirus-associated TCR beta chains were confirmed in vitro to be specific for cytomegalovirus antigens.

Libraries were made using the immunoSEQ multiplex PCR assay. The multiplex PCR relied on a mix of 60 forward primers for TCR Vbeta segments and 13 reverse primers for TCR Jbeta segments. Amplification of the CDR3 region of rearranged TCR beta genes was performed with a multiplex PCR assay on genomic DNA. The amplified TCR beta libraries were sequenced on the Illumina HiSeq System as 87-base-pair reads. On the study's bioinformatics: A later analysis tallied roughly 76 million unique TCR beta chains across the 640 or so repertoires, and some 10 million of those chains were shared by two or more donors. Raw reads were error-corrected and collapsed into unique sequences with a nearest-neighbor algorithm that merged closely related sequences to remove PCR and sequencing errors. Alignment of CDR3 sequences to IMGT reference sequences was used to assign V, D and J gene segments. Each retained sequence needed at least a six-nucleotide match to both a V gene segment and a J gene segment. A rearrangement counted as productive if the CDR3 had no stop codons and remained in frame with V and J, and every other rearrangement counted as non-productive. CDR3 was defined according to IMGT convention as the region running from the second conserved V-encoded cysteine to the conserved J-encoded phenylalanine. The earlier analysis of more than 450 of the donors excluded sequences that lacked an unambiguous match to a single V gene segment. In an earlier analysis of about 590 of the donors, a V segment was called functional when productive rearrangements were above 56.7%, and segregating when the standard deviation between donors exceeded 5%. A statistical classification framework was built to diagnose cytomegalovirus status from the catalog of TCR beta chain sequences. V and J gene assignment, in a later analysis, came from comparing TCR nucleotide sequences with IMGT/GENE-DB human TR gene sequences. Using the TCRdist pipeline, a later analysis assigned CDR3 sequences along with most-parsimonious VDJ recombination scenarios. In a later analysis, each TCR beta chain was defined by its CDR3 amino acid sequence together with its V-gene family, and reads lacking a unique V-gene family were excluded. As a way to deal with suspected cross-contamination and a sequencing artifact, a later analysis dropped more than 500 nucleotide sequences that were highly shared and had low generation probability. In a later analysis, a clonal expansion index was calculated for each public chain from normalized within-repertoire ranks of inferred template counts. Generation probabilities in a later analysis came from a VDJ recombination model fitted to out-of-frame rearrangements, and those results were checked against IGoR. A later analysis scored TCR-TCR, TCR-HLA and TCR-CMV co-occurrence with hypergeometric tests, applying a repertoire-size bias correction to TCR pairs. In a later analysis, false discovery rates were estimated by permuting HLA or CMV assignments 20 times. A later analysis grouped co-occurring TCRs with DBSCAN, adding TCRdist sequence similarity when clustering within HLA-allele-positive subsets. Co-occurrence clustering excluded repertoires with fewer than 30,000 or more than 120,000 public chains, plus five with anomalous nucleotide sharing. Sourced from immuneACCESS, this table was stored by TCRdb with only in-frame sequences that have V and J called. A share of the clones is absent; for the studies checked, an unresolved V gene accounts for under half, and the remainder has no known explanation. Clone size and the V and J calls come from that table; the DNA yielded D and trimming. A total of fewer than 150,000 clones appear in this sample, around 80% of them only once. The top ten clonotypes cover 1.2% of the sample.

The cohort consisted of hundreds of healthy bone marrow donors. All cohort members were sampled while nominally healthy, although unrecorded immune exposures were likely present. The donor was CMV seronegative and belonged to the group of around 400 seronegative cohort members. Every donor gave a peripheral blood sample, and the peripheral blood mononuclear cells from that sample were used for TCR beta sequencing. The Qiagen DNeasy Blood Extraction Kit was used to extract genomic DNA from the blood cell samples. The receptor comes from a female donor in good health and CMV-seronegative. Sequencing was performed on PBMCs. The chain links TRBV7-6 with TRBJ2-7; TRBD2 lines up with 10 middle nucleotides. The nucleotide sequence reads TGTGCCAGCAGCCCGATGGGGAGCGGGAGGGCCTACGAGCAGTACTTC. This gives the protein CASSPMGSGRAYEQYF.